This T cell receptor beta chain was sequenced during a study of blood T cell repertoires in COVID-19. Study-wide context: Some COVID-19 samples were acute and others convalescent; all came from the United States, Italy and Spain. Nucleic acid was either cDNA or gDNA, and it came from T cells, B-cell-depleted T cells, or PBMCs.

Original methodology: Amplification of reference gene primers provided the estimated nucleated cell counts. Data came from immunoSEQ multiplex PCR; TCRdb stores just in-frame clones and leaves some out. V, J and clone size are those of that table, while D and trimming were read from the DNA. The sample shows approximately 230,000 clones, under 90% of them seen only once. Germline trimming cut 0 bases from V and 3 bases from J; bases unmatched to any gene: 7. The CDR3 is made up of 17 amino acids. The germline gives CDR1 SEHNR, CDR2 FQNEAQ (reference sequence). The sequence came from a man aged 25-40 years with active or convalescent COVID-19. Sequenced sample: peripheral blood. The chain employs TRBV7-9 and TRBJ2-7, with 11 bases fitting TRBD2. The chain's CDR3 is CASSLAAGLAVNYEQYF. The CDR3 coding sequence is TGTGCCAGCAGCTTAGCCGCGGGACTAGCGGTTAACTACGAGCAGTACTTC.